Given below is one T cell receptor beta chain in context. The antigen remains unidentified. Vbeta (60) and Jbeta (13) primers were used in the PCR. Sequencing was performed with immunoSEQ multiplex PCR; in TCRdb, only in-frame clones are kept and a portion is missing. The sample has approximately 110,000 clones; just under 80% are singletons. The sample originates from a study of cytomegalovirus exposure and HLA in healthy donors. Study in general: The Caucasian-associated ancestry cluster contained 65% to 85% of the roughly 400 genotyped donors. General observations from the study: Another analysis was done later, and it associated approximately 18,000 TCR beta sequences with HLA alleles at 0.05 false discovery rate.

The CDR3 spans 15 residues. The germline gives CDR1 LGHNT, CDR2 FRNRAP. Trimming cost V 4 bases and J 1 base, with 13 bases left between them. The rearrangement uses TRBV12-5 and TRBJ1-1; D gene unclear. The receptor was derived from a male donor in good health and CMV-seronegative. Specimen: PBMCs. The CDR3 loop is CASGSSWRANTEAFF. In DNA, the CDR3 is TGTGCTAGTGGTTCATCCTGGAGGGCGAACACTGAAGCTTTCTTT.